This TCR beta chain was found in a study of human T cells and chemical hapten exposure. Described time point: pre-sensitization, week 0. Documented treatment: therapeutic diphenylcyclopropenone sensitization with weekly scalp DPC. Germline V gene lookup returns CDR1 DFQATT and CDR2 SNEGSKA (reference sequence). There are 10 residues in the CDR3. The V end was cut by 2 bases, the J end by 12 bases, with 8 bases between. This clonotype was observed a handful of times. A single record per CDR3 protein comes from TCRdb applying MiXCR to the RACE reads. The repertoire includes about 180,000 distinct CDR3 sequences, about 31% of them detected once, and less than 3.5% sits in the top ten.

The chain couples TRBV20-1 to TRBJ1-5; no clear D. The sequenced sample was whole blood, obtained in connection with sensitization to the hapten diphenylcyclopropenone (DPC). The clonotype comes from a woman under 40 with alopecia areata. Some clones in this sample may be carry-over from other donors' samples. CDR3 loop: CSARQEFQHF. CDR3 DNA: TGCAGTGCTAGACAGGAGTTCCAGCATTTT.